The clone carrying this T cell receptor beta chain was observed a handful of times. Its antigen is unknown. Following RNA extraction, reverse transcription yielded cDNA that acted as the sequencing template. The protocol was immunoSEQ multiplex PCR, while the TCRdb copy is restricted to in-frame clones and leaves out a portion. This sample has 200,000 to 250,000 clones; around 65% occur once, and the top ten carry 4.2%. The data were obtained in a study of CD8+ T cells in alopecia areata. Points from the study as a whole: Across lesional scalp, and particularly alopecia totalis/universalis, clonality surpassed that of normal scalp.

Treatment: oral pan-JAK inhibitor, 5-10 mg twice daily. Those with alopecia areata gave lesional scalp punch biopsies and peripheral blood. Germline loops: CDR1 GTSNPN, CDR2 SVGIG (reference sequence). The CDR3 contains 14 residues. The germline V and J ends were trimmed by 1 base and 0 bases, with 4 bases remaining between them. V and J are TRBV30 and TRBJ2-6; D unclear. The receptor comes from a human donor with alopecia areata. Material: CD4+ T cells sorted from blood, obtained at week 4, from a patient treated with tofacitinib. The CDR3 bases are TGTGCCTGGAGTGGGAGCTCTGGGGCCAACGTCCTGACTTTC. It encodes CAWSGSSGANVLTF. Combining the CDR3 with reference TRBV30 and TRBJ2-6 gives the whole variable domain SQTIHQWPATLVQPVGSPLSLECTVEGTSNPNLYWYRQAAGRGLQLLFYSVGIGQISSEVPQNLSASRPQDRQFILSSKKLLLSDSGFYLCAWSGSSGANVLTFGAGSRLTVL.